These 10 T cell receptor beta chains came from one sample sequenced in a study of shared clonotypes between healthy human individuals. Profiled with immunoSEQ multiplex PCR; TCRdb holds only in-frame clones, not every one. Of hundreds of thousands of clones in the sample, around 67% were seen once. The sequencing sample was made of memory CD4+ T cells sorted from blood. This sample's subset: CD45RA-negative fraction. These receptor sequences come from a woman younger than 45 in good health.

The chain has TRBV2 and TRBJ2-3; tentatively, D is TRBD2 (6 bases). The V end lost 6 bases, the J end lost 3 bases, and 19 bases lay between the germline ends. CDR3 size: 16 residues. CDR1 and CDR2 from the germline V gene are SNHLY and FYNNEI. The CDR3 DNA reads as TGTGCCAGCAGAATAATTAAGCTGGAGGGGACAGATACGCAGTATTTT. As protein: CASRIIKLEGTDTQYF.

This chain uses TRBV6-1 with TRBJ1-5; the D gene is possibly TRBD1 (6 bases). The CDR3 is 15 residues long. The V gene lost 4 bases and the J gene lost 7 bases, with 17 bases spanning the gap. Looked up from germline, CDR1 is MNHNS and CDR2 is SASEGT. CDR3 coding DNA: TGTGCCAGCAGTGGGGACATGGCCGGCAGCCAGCCCCAGCATTTT. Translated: CASSGDMAGSQPQHF.

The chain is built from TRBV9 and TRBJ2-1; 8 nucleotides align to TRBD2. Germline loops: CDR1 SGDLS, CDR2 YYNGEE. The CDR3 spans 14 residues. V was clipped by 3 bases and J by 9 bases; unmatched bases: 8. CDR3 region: CASSAGTSFPEQFF. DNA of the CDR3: TGTGCCAGCAGCGCCGGGACTAGTTTCCCTGAGCAGTTCTTC.

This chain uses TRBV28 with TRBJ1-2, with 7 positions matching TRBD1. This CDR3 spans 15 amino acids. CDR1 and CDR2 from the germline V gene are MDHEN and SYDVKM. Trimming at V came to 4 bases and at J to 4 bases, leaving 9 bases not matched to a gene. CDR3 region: CASSSGLQGSYGYTF. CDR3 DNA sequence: TGTGCCAGCAGTTCCGGCTTACAGGGGAGCTATGGCTACACCTTC.

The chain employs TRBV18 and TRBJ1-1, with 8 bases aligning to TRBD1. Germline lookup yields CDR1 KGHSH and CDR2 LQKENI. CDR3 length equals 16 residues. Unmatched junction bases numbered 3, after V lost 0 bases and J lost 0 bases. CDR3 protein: CASSPPSTGVNTEAFF. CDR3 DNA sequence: TGTGCCAGCTCACCACCCTCGACAGGGGTGAACACTGAAGCTTTCTTT.

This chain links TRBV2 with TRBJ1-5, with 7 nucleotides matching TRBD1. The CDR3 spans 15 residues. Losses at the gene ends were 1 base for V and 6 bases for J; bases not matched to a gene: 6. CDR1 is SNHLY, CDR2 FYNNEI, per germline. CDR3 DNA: TGTGCCAGCAGTGAAGAGAGGTACAGGGGTCAGCCCCAGCATTTT. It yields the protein CASSEERYRGQPQHF.

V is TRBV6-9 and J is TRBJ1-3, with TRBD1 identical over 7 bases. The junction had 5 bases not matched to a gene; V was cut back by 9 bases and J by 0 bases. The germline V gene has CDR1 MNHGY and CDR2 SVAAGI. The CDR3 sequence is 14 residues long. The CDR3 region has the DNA TGTGCCAGGACAGGGTGGCTCTCTGGAAACACCATATATTTT. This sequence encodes CARTGWLSGNTIYF.

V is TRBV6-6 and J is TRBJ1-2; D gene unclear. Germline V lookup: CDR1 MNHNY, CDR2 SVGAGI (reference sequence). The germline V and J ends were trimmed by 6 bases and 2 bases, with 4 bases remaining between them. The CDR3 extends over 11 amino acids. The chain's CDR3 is CASSPNYGYTF. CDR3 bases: TGTGCCAGCAGCCCCAACTATGGCTACACCTTC.

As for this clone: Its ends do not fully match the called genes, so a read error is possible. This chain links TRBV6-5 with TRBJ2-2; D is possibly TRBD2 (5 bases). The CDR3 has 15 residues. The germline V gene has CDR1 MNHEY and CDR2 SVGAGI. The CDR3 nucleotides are TGTGCCAGCAGAAGAGCCGCGGAGAACGCCGGGGAGCTATTTTTT. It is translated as CASRRAAENAGELFF.

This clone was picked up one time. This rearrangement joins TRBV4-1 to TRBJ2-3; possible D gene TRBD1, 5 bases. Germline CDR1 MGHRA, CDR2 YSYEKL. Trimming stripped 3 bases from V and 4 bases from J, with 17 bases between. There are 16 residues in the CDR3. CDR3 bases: TGCGCCAGCAGCCATGAACTCTCCCTGGGGCCAGATACGCAGTATTTT. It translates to CASSHELSLGPDTQYF.